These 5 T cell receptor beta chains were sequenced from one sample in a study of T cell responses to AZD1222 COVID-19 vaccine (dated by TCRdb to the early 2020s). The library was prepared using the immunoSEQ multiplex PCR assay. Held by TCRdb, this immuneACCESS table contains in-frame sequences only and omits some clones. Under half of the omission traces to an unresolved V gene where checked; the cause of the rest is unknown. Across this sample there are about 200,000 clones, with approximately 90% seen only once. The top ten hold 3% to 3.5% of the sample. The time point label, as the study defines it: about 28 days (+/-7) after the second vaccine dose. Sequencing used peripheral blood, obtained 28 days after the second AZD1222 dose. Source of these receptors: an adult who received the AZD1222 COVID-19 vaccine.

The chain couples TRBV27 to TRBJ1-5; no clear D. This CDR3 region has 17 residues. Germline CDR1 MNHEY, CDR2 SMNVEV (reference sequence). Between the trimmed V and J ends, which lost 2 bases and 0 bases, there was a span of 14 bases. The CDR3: CASSLEVGGNSNQPQHF. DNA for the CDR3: TGTGCCAGCAGTTTAGAAGTCGGTGGGAATAGCAATCAGCCCCAGCATTTT.

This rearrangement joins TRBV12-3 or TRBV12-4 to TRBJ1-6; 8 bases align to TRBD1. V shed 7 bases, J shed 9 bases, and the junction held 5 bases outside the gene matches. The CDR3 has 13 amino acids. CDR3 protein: CASIRTGSSPLHF. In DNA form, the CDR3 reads TGTGCCAGCATAAGGACAGGGAGTTCACCCCTCCACTTT.

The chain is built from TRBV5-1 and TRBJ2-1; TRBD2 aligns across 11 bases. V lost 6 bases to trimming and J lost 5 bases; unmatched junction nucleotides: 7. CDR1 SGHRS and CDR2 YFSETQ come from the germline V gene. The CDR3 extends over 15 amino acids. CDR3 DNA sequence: TGCGCCAGCACCTTATTAGCGGGAGGGGACAATGAGCAGTTCTTC. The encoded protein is CASTLLAGGDNEQFF.

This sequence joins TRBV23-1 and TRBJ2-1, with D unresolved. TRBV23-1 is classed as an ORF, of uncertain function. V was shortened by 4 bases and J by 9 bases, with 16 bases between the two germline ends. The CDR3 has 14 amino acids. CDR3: CASSPAGLLAEQFF. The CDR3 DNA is TGCGCCAGCAGTCCGGCCGGTCTGCTTGCTGAGCAGTTCTTC.

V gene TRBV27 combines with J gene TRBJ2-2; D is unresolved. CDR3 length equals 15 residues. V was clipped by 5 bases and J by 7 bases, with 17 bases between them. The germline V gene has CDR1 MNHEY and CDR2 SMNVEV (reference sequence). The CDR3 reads CASSPIRHPVGELFF. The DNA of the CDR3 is TGTGCCAGCAGTCCGATCCGACACCCCGTCGGGGAGCTGTTTTTT.